What follows are 22 T cell receptor beta chains derived from one specimen sequenced in a study of blood T cell repertoires in COVID-19. Produced via immunoSEQ multiplex PCR; TCRdb's table is partial and in-frame only. Of 200,000 to 250,000 clones in the sample, about 90% were seen once. The sequenced sample consisted of peripheral blood. All receptors come from a man aged 25-45 years with acute or convalescent COVID-19.

This chain connects TRBV19 to TRBJ2-7; TRBD2 aligns across 9 bases. The germline gives CDR1 LNHDA, CDR2 SQIVND (reference sequence). CDR3 length equals 15 residues. V lost 6 bases to trimming and J lost 4 bases; unmatched junction nucleotides: 10. The CDR3, as DNA: TGTGCCAGTAGCGAACGAGCGGGGGGCGGGTACGAGCAGTACTTC. Its translation: CASSERAGGGYEQYF.

The chain is built from TRBV28 and TRBJ1-1; D call uncertain. Germline V CDR1 and CDR2: MDHEN, SYDVKM. Trimming shortened V by 7 bases and J by 2 bases, and 17 bases separated the two germline ends. The CDR3 totals 15 residues. CDR3 nucleotide sequence: TGTGCCAGCACCCTAAGGCGGGAATTTAACACTGAAGCTTTCTTT. It is translated as CASTLRREFNTEAFF.

V and J are TRBV6-5 and TRBJ2-7, with 8 positions matching TRBD1. The CDR3 totals 15 residues. Germline CDR1 MNHEY, CDR2 SVGAGI. Trimming removed 6 bases from V and 4 bases from J; junction bases left unmatched: 11. The DNA for the CDR3 is TGTGCCAGCAGGGGATGGACAGGGAAGGGGTACGAGCAGTACTTC. Its protein is CASRGWTGKGYEQYF.

In the case of this clone: The junction differs from germline at one of its ends, possibly a read error. V and J are TRBV7-7 and TRBJ2-2; TRBD2 matches 10 bases. Germline CDR1 SSHAT, CDR2 FNYEAQ (reference sequence). The CDR3 runs to 17 residues. The CDR3: CASSSARTSGGVGELFF. The CDR3 coding sequence is TGTGCTAGCAGCTCCGCCCGGACTAGCGGAGGAGTTGGGGAGCTGTTTTTT.

The chain has TRBV6-5 and TRBJ2-7, with TRBD2 matching 7 bases. The V gene end was trimmed by 5 bases and the J gene end by 3 bases; junction bases not matched to a gene: 10. The length of the CDR3 is 15 residues. CDR1 and CDR2 from the germline V gene are MNHEY and SVGAGI. CDR3 nucleotide sequence: TGTGCCAGCAGTAGACCGGGTGGCGGGAGCTACGAGCAGTACTTC. The encoded protein is CASSRPGGGSYEQYF.

The chain uses TRBV3-1 (or the pseudogene TRBV3-2) and TRBJ2-2; perhaps TRBD1 as D (6 bases). The CDR3 runs to 15 residues. Germline V gene lookup returns CDR1 LGHDT and CDR2 YNNKEL (reference sequence). Trimming took 6 bases from V and 3 from J, leaving 14 bases between them. The CDR3 here is CASRNRELDTGELFF. The CDR3 bases are TGTGCCAGCAGGAACAGGGAATTGGACACCGGGGAGCTGTTTTTT.

CDR3 coding DNA: TGTGCCAGCAGTGAAATAGGCTCAGGAATCTCTGGAAACACCATATATTTT. This encodes CASSEIGSGISGNTIYF. V and J are TRBV6-1 and TRBJ1-3; no firm D call. Germline CDR1 MNHNS, CDR2 SASEGT. Trimming stripped 2 bases from V and 0 bases from J, with 14 bases between. This CDR3 spans 17 amino acids.

This chain joins TRBV5-5 and TRBJ2-1; 8 nucleotides align to TRBD2. CDR1 is SGHKS and CDR2 is YYEKEE in the germline V gene (reference sequence). V was pared by 0 bases and J by 0 bases, with 5 bases of the junction left unmatched. The CDR3 spans 17 residues. The CDR3 DNA follows: TGTGCCAGCAGCTTGGTCGTCGGGGGGGCCTCCTACAATGAGCAGTTCTTC. Encoded protein: CASSLVVGGASYNEQFF.

This clone has just one count. This rearrangement joins TRBV9 to TRBJ2-2; possibly TRBD2 for D (6 bases). Deletions cut 3 bases from V and 7 bases from J, with 25 bases between. Germline V gene lookup returns CDR1 SGDLS and CDR2 YYNGEE. The length of the CDR3 is 18 residues. CDR3 DNA sequence: TGTGCCAGCAGCGCCAGGGAGGACTTGACATACGCGGGCGGGGAGCTGTTTTTT. Residues: CASSAREDLTYAGGELFF.

The chain combines TRBV6-5 with TRBJ2-7, with 11 bases fitting TRBD2. Germline trimming cut 8 bases from V and 4 bases from J; bases unmatched to any gene: 10. This CDR3 comprises 15 residues. Germline V CDR1 and CDR2: MNHEY, SVGAGI. This CDR3 is CASQIAGGPIYEQYF. CDR3 DNA: TGTGCCAGCCAGATAGCGGGAGGGCCAATATACGAGCAGTACTTC.

The rearrangement uses TRBV28 and TRBJ2-3; TRBD2 might be the D (5 bases). The germline gives CDR1 MDHEN, CDR2 SYDVKM. The length of the CDR3 is 13 residues. V lost 6 bases and J lost 8, with 15 bases in between. The DNA for the CDR3 is TGTGCCAGCAGCCCCCAAGTACGGGGTACGCAGTATTTT. Residues: CASSPQVRGTQYF. Filled out from reference TRBV28 and TRBJ2-3, the complete variable domain reads DVKVTQSSRYLVKRTGEKVFLECVQDMDHENMFWYRQDPGLGLRLIYFSYDVKMKEKGDIPEGYSVSREKKERFSLILESASTNQTSMYLCASSPQVRGTQYFGPGTRLTVL.

The rearrangement joins TRBV12-3 or TRBV12-4 to TRBJ2-2; a weak D match, TRBD2 (6 bases). The CDR3 extends over 12 amino acids. V lost 5 bases to trimming and J lost 5 bases, with 6 bases between them. The CDR3 reads CASSRGTGELFF. Here the CDR3 DNA reads TGTGCCAGCAGTCGGGGGACCGGGGAGCTGTTTTTT.

This chain links TRBV6-5 with TRBJ2-7, with D possibly TRBD1 on 6 matching bases. This CDR3 contains 15 residues. Germline V gene data show CDR1 as MNHEY and CDR2 as SVGAGI. Trimming stripped 2 bases from V and 4 bases from J, with 15 bases between. Here the CDR3 DNA reads TGTGCCAGCAGTTACCCAGGACAGAGTATTTACGAGCAGTACTTC. This sequence encodes CASSYPGQSIYEQYF.

The rearrangement links TRBV5-1 to TRBJ1-1, with TRBD1 as a possible D gene (5 bases). The V end was cut by 6 bases, the J end by 5 bases, with 17 bases between. Germline loops: CDR1 SGHRS, CDR2 YFSETQ. CDR3 length equals 14 residues. CDR3 sequence reads: CASNAVGVGTEAFF. In nucleotides, the CDR3 is TGCGCCAGCAACGCCGTAGGGGTAGGTACTGAAGCTTTCTTT.

This clone was recorded once. The rearrangement links TRBV6-1 to TRBJ1-5, with 8 bases identical to TRBD1. CDR3 size: 16 residues. Germline lookup yields CDR1 MNHNS and CDR2 SASEGT. V lost 4 bases and J lost 5; bases outside the gene matches: 10. In DNA, the CDR3 is TGTGCCAGCAGTGCCCGGACAGGGTCCAACCATCAGCCCCAGCATTTT. Its translation: CASSARTGSNHQPQHF.

This clone was counted only a few times. The rearrangement joins TRBV28 to TRBJ2-6; 9 positions agree with TRBD1. The CDR3 runs 16 residues. J gave up 0 bases and V 11 bases, and 8 bases lay outside the gene matches. Germline V CDR1 and CDR2: MDHEN, SYDVKM. This CDR3 reads CACKQGAFSGANVLTF. In nucleotides, the CDR3 is TGTGCCTGCAAACAGGGGGCCTTCTCTGGGGCCAACGTCCTGACTTTC.

V usage is TRBV2 and J usage is TRBJ1-6; D gene ambiguous. The CDR3 is 15 amino acids. Germline values: CDR1 SNHLY, CDR2 FYNNEI. The V and J ends lost 5 bases and 0 bases respectively, with 8 bases between them. This chain's CDR3 is CASSFMSSYNSPLHF. The CDR3 DNA reads TGTGCCAGCAGTTTTATGAGCTCCTATAATTCACCCCTCCACTTT.

The V call is TRBV7-9, the J call TRBJ1-2; D is unclear. The germline gives CDR1 SEHNR, CDR2 FQNEAQ (reference sequence). With 6 bases removed from V and 1 base from J, the gap between germline ends came to 9 bases. The CDR3 covers 13 residues. CDR3 sequence reads: CASSNDINYGYTF. DNA for the CDR3: TGTGCCAGCAGTAACGACATTAACTATGGCTACACCTTC. The full variable domain, rest sourced from reference TRBV7-9 and TRBJ1-2, is DTGVSQNPRHKITKRGQNVTFRCDPISEHNRLYWYRQTLGQGPEFLTYFQNEAQLEKSRLLSDRFSAERPKGSFSTLEIQRTEQGDSAMYLCASSNDINYGYTFGSGTRLTVV.

The V call is TRBV5-1, the J call TRBJ2-3; D call uncertain. This CDR3 contains 12 residues. Trimming shortened V by 0 bases and J by 5 bases, and 4 bases separated the two germline ends. Per germline, CDR1 SGHRS and CDR2 YFSETQ. The CDR3 DNA reads TGCGCCAGCAGCTTGGATCTAGATACGCAGTATTTT. This translates into CASSLDLDTQYF. Supplemented by reference TRBV5-1 and TRBJ2-3, the full variable domain reads KAGVTQTPRYLIKTRGQQVTLSCSPISGHRSVSWYQQTPGQGLQFLFEYFSETQRNKGNFPGRFSGRQFSNSRSEMNVSTLELGDSALYLCASSLDLDTQYFGPGTRLTVL.

The V gene is TRBV9, the J gene TRBJ2-1; TRBD2 is a possible D gene (6 bases). From germline, CDR1 is SGDLS and CDR2 YYNGEE. V lost 7 bases and J lost 1, with 12 bases in between. The CDR3 is 14 amino acids. CDR3: CASSGGDSYNEQFF. DNA of the CDR3: TGTGCCAGCTCTGGCGGGGATTCCTACAATGAGCAGTTCTTC. The full variable domain, completed using reference TRBV9 and TRBJ2-1, is DSGVTQTPKHLITATGQRVTLRCSPRSGDLSVYWYQQSLDQGLQFLIQYYNGEERAKGNILERFSAQQFPDLHSELNLSSLELGDSALYFCASSGGDSYNEQFFGPGTRLTVL.

This chain joins TRBV29-1 and TRBJ2-7, with D tentatively TRBD1 (7 bases). Deletions cut 4 bases from V and 1 base from J, with 17 bases between. This CDR3 is built from 15 residues. Germline CDR1 and CDR2: SQVTM and ANQGSEA. The CDR3 DNA reads as TGCAGCGTTGGGCCGACAGGGCGGGGTTCCTACGAGCAGTACTTC. It codes for CSVGPTGRGSYEQYF.

This chain links TRBV3-1 (or the pseudogene TRBV3-2) with TRBJ2-1; D unresolved. The V end was cut by 1 base, the J end by 12 bases, with 10 bases between. The CDR3 length is 12 residues. Germline CDR1 is LGHDT and CDR2 is YNNKEL (reference sequence). CDR3 protein: CASSQVHGWQFF. The CDR3 DNA sequence: TGTGCCAGCAGCCAAGTACACGGGTGGCAGTTCTTC.